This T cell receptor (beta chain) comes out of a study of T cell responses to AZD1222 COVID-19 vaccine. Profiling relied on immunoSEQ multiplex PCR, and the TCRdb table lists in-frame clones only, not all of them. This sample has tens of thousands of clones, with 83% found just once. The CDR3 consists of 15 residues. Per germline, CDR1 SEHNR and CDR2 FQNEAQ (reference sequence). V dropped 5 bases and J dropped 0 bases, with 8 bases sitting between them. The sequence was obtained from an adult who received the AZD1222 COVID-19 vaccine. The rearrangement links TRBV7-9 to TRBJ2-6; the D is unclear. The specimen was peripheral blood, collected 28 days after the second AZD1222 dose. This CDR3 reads CASSKDGSGANVLTF. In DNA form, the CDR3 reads TGTGCCAGCAGCAAGGACGGCTCTGGGGCCAACGTCCTGACTTTC.